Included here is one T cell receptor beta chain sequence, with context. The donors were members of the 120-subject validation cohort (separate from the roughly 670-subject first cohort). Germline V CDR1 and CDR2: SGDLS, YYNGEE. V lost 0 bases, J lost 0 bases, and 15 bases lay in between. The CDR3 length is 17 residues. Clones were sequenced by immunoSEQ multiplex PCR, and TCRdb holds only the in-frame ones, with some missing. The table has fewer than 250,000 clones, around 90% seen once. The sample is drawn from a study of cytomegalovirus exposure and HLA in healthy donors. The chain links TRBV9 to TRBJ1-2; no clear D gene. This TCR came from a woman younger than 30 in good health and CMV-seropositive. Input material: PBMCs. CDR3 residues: CASSVDPHITANYGYTF. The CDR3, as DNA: TGTGCCAGCAGCGTAGACCCTCACATCACCGCTAACTATGGCTACACCTTC.